These T cell receptor beta chains were read from a single sample in a study of response to subunit inactivated influenza vaccine. TCRdb reprocessed the RT-PCR reads with MiXCR, giving one entry per CDR3 protein. The table records about 570,000 distinct CDR3 sequences, approximately 12% of them present only once. The source material was PBMCs from blood, sampled on the day of vaccination. The receptors stem from a man aged 50-59 years who received an inactivated influenza vaccine. The CDR3 runs from the conserved cysteine through the conserved F or W.

v_call,cdr3_length,j_call,cdr3_aa
TRBV13,14,TRBJ2-3,CASSFGADTDTQYF
TRBV2,16,TRBJ2-7,CASRKPGLAVLYEQYF
TRBV6-1,14,TRBJ1-1,CASSLGPWGTEAFF
TRBV12-3/TRBV12-4,14,TRBJ1-1,CASAPGVLNTEAFF
TRBV29-1,15,TRBJ1-1,CSVEAPRQDRTEAFF
TRBV27,14,TRBJ2-1,CASTSRAGTNEQFF
TRBV5-1,14,TRBJ2-5,CASSRVAGEETQYF
TRBV9,13,TRBJ2-5,CASSVEQGETQYF
TRBV20-1,15,TRBJ2-7,CSARVWREAAYEQYF
TRBV7-9,14,TRBJ2-3,CASSFTEGTDTQYF
TRBV15,15,TRBJ2-1,CATSRDQGGYNEQFF
TRBV24-1,16,TRBJ2-1,CATSGGEILTYNEQFF
TRBV7-3,14,TRBJ2-7,CASSFRGGLDEQYF
TRBV9,16,TRBJ1-4,CASKKDAGAANEKLFF
TRBV7-9,15,TRBJ2-1,CAELTASYGDNEQFF
TRBV5-5,13,TRBJ2-3,CASRTLSTDTQYF
TRBV20-1,16,TRBJ2-1,CSARVTGTSGRYEQFF
TRBV3-1,17,TRBJ1-1,CASSQIWGPTQNTEAFF
TRBV29-1,14,TRBJ1-2,CSVEVGVGGYGYTF
TRBV3-1,15,TRBJ2-7,CASSQSGSGAYEQYF
TRBV4-2,16,TRBJ2-7,CASSQDPFGNSYEQYF
TRBV5-1,14,TRBJ2-5,CASRQRGPQETQYF
TRBV15,14,TRBJ1-2,CATSREDSLYGYTF
TRBV6-2/TRBV6-3,17,TRBJ2-7,CASSYHRTSGASYEQYF
TRBV5-1,12,TRBJ2-5,CASRLGVETQYF
TRBV5-1,11,TRBJ2-1,CASAAYNEQFF
TRBV29-1,11,TRBJ2-7,CSGGTPSEQYF
TRBV4-1,15,TRBJ2-7,CASSQAASGREEQYF
TRBV20-1,14,TRBJ2-1,CSARPPSTGYEQFF
TRBV29-1,12,TRBJ2-1,CSVGRSPPEQFF
TRBV7-9,13,TRBJ1-2,CASSLAQGHGYTF
TRBV5-1,13,TRBJ2-1,CASSHSGITEQFF
TRBV18,16,TRBJ2-6,CASSPSPGSGANVLTF
TRBV5-1,16,TRBJ2-5,CASSAGVAGQRETQYF
TRBV9,14,TRBJ2-7,CASSVVPGDYEQYF
TRBV21-1,17,TRBJ2-2,CASSKERPAGNTGELFF
TRBV27,15,TRBJ1-6,CASSRMGQTDSPLHF
TRBV5-1,14,TRBJ1-1,CASSLDRGTTEAFF
TRBV5-6,14,TRBJ1-6,CASSLGGVDSPLHF
TRBV28,14,TRBJ1-4,CASTPRTGGEKLFF
TRBV28,15,TRBJ2-1,CASSFSGREYNEQFF
TRBV12-3/TRBV12-4,14,TRBJ1-6,CASSLVGGGSPLHF
TRBV7-9,13,TRBJ2-2,CASSLRSSGELFF
TRBV7-2,14,TRBJ2-1,CASRPNWTPNEQFF
TRBV27,17,TRBJ2-4,CASSPGQGGGVKNIQYF
TRBV29-1,14,TRBJ1-2,CSVELGMAPSGYTF
TRBV11-3,16,TRBJ2-1,CASSLMAGGRGNEQFF
TRBV20-1,16,TRBJ2-3,CSARDLQRGGGDTQYF
TRBV7-6,13,TRBJ2-1,CASSSVGLNEQFF
TRBV6-1,14,TRBJ1-2,CASSEYGTDYGYTF
TRBV12-3/TRBV12-4,13,TRBJ2-3,CASSFPGSLTQYF
TRBV6-2/TRBV6-3,13,TRBJ1-6,CASSYSSNSPLHF
TRBV5-5,14,TRBJ1-1,CASSWTGMNTEAFF
TRBV20-1,11,TRBJ2-3,CSAAGGPTQYF
TRBV5-4,14,TRBJ2-2,CASGPRIEFGELFF